This TCR beta chain was obtained from a study of blood T cell repertoires in COVID-19. Study-level information: From T cells, B-cell-depleted T cells, or PBMCs came the material, which was cDNA or gDNA.

As handled by the study authors: Cell counts per sample came from amplifying reference gene primers. Measured with immunoSEQ multiplex PCR; TCRdb has only the in-frame clones, and not every one. The DNA gave D and trimming, while V, J and clone size come from that table. The repertoire holds 270,000 or so clones, approximately 90% seen once, with around 2.8% in the top ten. V dropped 0 bases and J dropped 7; count of bases not matched to a gene: 5. The CDR3 extends over 16 amino acids. Germline CDR1 and CDR2: LGHDT and YNNKEL (reference sequence). The receptor comes from a man aged 40-55 years who had been exposed to COVID-19. The V and J genes are TRBV3-1 (or the pseudogene TRBV3-2) and TRBJ1-6, with TRBD1 matching over 8 bases. The sample was PBMCs or T cells enriched from blood (not recorded which). The CDR3 spells CASSQDSGGVNSPLHF. The CDR3 bases are TGTGCCAGCAGCCAAGATTCAGGGGGCGTAAATTCACCCCTCCACTTT.